The source of this T cell receptor (beta chain) is a study of shared clonotypes between healthy human individuals. Study in general: The study drew on a couple of women and a few men aged 18 to 49 as donors.

Comment on this clone: What it binds is not known.

Clones were sequenced by immunoSEQ multiplex PCR, and TCRdb holds only the in-frame ones, with some missing. The sample records roughly 500,000 clones, 70% to 85% being singletons. Whole-study results and caveats: Owing to a small donor count, the genetic and exposure-history diversity represented was limited.

The CDR3 runs 16 residues. V lost 5 bases to trimming and J lost 1 base, with 15 bases between them. The germline V gene encodes CDR1 SGHTA and CDR2 FQGNSA. The study drew all its donors from Caucasian adults living in Nashville, Tennessee. The chain links TRBV7-2 to TRBJ2-4; possible D gene TRBD1, 5 bases. Source material: PBMCs. The TCR was taken from a woman aged 40 to 50 in good health. Some clones in this sample may be carry-over from other donors' samples. The CDR3 nucleotides are TGTGCCAGCAGCCACAGGCATCAAATCGCCAAAAACATTCAGTACTTC. Protein sequence: CASSHRHQIAKNIQYF.